Following are 18 T cell receptor beta chains from one sample sequenced in a study of T cells after yellow fever vaccination. TCRdb re-called the 5' RACE reads through MiXCR, storing one row per CDR3 protein. The sample includes over 250,000 distinct CDR3 sequences, about 4% seen only once; the top ten take 20% to 25%. The sample consisted of PBMCs, taken 5 days after the yellow fever booster vaccination. The receptors originated from a man between 18 and 29 years old who received the YFV17D yellow fever vaccine.

J is TRBJ1-2 and V is TRBV19; 10 bases map to TRBD1. Germline CDR1 reads LNHDA; CDR2 reads SQIVND (reference sequence). The CDR3 runs 14 residues. V trimming: 5 bases; J trimming: 7 bases; junction bases outside the gene matches: 7. The chain's CDR3 is CASSFGQGVRGYTF. In DNA form, the CDR3 reads TGTGCCAGTAGTTTCGGACAGGGGGTCCGTGGCTACACCTTC.

V is TRBV7-9 and J is TRBJ2-5; 8 bases map to TRBD2. V trimming: 2 bases; J trimming: 5 bases; junction bases outside the gene matches: 13. Germline CDR1 reads SEHNR; CDR2 reads FQNEAQ (reference sequence). The CDR3 totals 17 residues. CDR3 loop: CASSLYPAGAITETQYF. The CDR3, as DNA: TGTGCCAGCAGCTTATACCCAGCGGGGGCCATCACGGAGACCCAGTACTTC.

This clonotype was observed a single time. The junction departs from the called germline gene at one end, perhaps through a read error. The V and J genes are TRBV10-3 and TRBJ1-6, with 8 bases that match TRBD1. CDR1 and CDR2 (germline): ENHRY, SYGVKD. The CDR3 has 13 residues. The CDR3 nucleotides are TGTGCCGCCCGTACAGGGGGGGATTCACCCGTCCACTTT. Its translation: CAARTGGDSPVHF.

There are a few counts of this clonotype. This chain connects TRBV20-1 to TRBJ2-3, with TRBD1 matching 7 bases. The CDR3 spans 16 residues. Germline CDR1 is DFQATT and CDR2 is SNEGSKA (reference sequence). Losses at the gene ends were 3 bases for V and 0 bases for J; bases not matched to a gene: 9. As DNA, the CDR3 is TGCAGTGCTAGCTCCGGGACAGCAGTTAGCACAGATACGCAGTATTTT. It encodes CSASSGTAVSTDTQYF.

This clonotype showed up just a few times. V usage is TRBV10-3 and J usage is TRBJ2-3; 8 bases are shared with TRBD2. V was clipped by 11 bases and J by 0 bases; unmatched bases: 13. The length of the CDR3 is 16 residues. Germline V gene lookup returns CDR1 ENHRY and CDR2 SYGVKD. The CDR3 region has the DNA TGTGCCTCCCAGGGCGGGGGGATCCCCAGCACAGATACGCAGTATTTT. Its translation: CASQGGGIPSTDTQYF.

The chain has TRBV12-3 or TRBV12-4 and TRBJ2-2; D uncertain. Trimming removed 7 bases at V and 1 base at J, with 7 bases between. The CDR3 spans 13 residues. CDR3 amino acids: CASTDQNTGELFF. The CDR3 nucleotides read TGTGCCAGCACCGACCAGAACACCGGGGAGCTGTTTTTT.

V and J are TRBV6-2 or TRBV6-3 and TRBJ1-6; D unclear. CDR1 is MNHEY and CDR2 is SVGEGT in the germline V gene. This CDR3 has 11 residues. V lost 10 bases and J lost 14, with 15 bases in between. CDR3 DNA: TGTGCCACCCCGACCTCCGCCACCCTCCACTTT. It codes for CATPTSATLHF.

This clonotype occurred a few times. At one of its ends the junction is not consistent with the germline gene, which may arise from a read error. V gene TRBV24-1 combines with J gene TRBJ2-5; a possible D gene is TRBD2 (5 bases). The CDR3 is 14 residues long. The germline V gene has CDR1 KGHDR and CDR2 SFDVKD. The CDR3 loop reads CATSGPRETEAQYF. The CDR3 DNA reads as TGTGCCACCAGTGGCCCCCGGGAAACAGAGGCCCAGTACTTC.

This clonotype was detected only a few times. The rearrangement links TRBV7-8 to TRBJ1-2; maybe TRBD1 (5 bases). V lost 5 bases to trimming and J lost 0 bases, with 13 bases between them. The germline V gene has CDR1 SGHVS and CDR2 FQNEAQ. CDR3 length: 15 amino acids. This CDR3 is CASSLTRGPNYGYTF. CDR3 sequence (DNA): TGTGCCAGCAGCCTTACAAGGGGCCCTAACTATGGCTACACCTTC.

This clonotype was picked up a small number of times. The chain uses TRBV5-1 and TRBJ1-4; no firm D call. V was cut by 8 bases and J by 0 bases, with 14 bases left in between. CDR3 length equals 15 residues. Germline V gives CDR1 SGHRS, CDR2 YFSETQ. CDR3 nucleotides: TGCGCCAGTACTCGCGGCGCCTCAACTAATGAAAAACTGTTTTTT. This encodes CASTRGASTNEKLFF.

This clonotype was recorded at least ten times. V usage is TRBV5-6 and J usage is TRBJ2-3, with 8 bases lining up with TRBD2. Germline-derived CDR1 and CDR2 are SGHDT and YYEEEE. The CDR3 runs to 14 residues. V shed 3 bases and J 4 bases; nucleotides not matched to a gene: 4. As DNA, the CDR3 is TGTGCCAGCAGCTATGGACTAGCCCCAGATACGCAGTATTTT. Amino acids: CASSYGLAPDTQYF.

This clonotype occurred many times. V is TRBV12-3 or TRBV12-4 and J is TRBJ1-5; D gene uncertain. The CDR3 runs to 12 residues. Between the trimmed V and J ends, which lost 3 bases and 4 bases, there was a span of 4 bases. CDR3 bases: TGTGCCAGCAGTTTTGGTAATCAGCCCCAGCATTTT. This codes for CASSFGNQPQHF.

The rearrangement links TRBV14 to TRBJ2-1; possible D gene TRBD2, 6 bases. V gave up 3 bases and J gave up 4 bases, with 10 bases separating them. CDR1 SGHDN and CDR2 FVKESK come from the germline V gene. This CDR3 region has 14 residues. This chain's CDR3 is CASSHVGLYNEQFF. In nucleotides, the CDR3 is TGTGCCAGCAGCCACGTGGGACTGTACAATGAGCAGTTCTTC.

This clonotype was recorded a few times. The chain couples TRBV29-1 to TRBJ2-1; 8 bases match TRBD1. CDR3 length: 14 amino acids. Germline CDR1 reads SQVTM; CDR2 reads ANQGSEA. V dropped 7 bases and J dropped 2; count of bases not matched to a gene: 7. The CDR3 spells CSASRDRTYNEQFF. The CDR3 nucleotides are TGCAGCGCTAGCCGGGACAGGACCTACAATGAGCAGTTCTTC.

This clonotype was detected ten times or more. The rearrangement joins TRBV12-3 or TRBV12-4 to TRBJ2-5, with 11 nucleotides matching TRBD1. Germline trimming cut 5 bases from V and 4 bases from J; bases unmatched to any gene: 6. The CDR3 is 15 amino acids. CDR3 protein: CASSPGTGGGETQYF. In nucleotides, the CDR3 is TGTGCCAGCAGTCCCGGGACAGGGGGGGGAGAGACCCAGTACTTC.

This clonotype was seen ten or more times. The chain has TRBV2 and TRBJ2-4, with D uncertain. The germline gives CDR1 SNHLY, CDR2 FYNNEI. Trimming cost V 8 bases and J 1 base, with 6 bases left between them. This CDR3 spans 12 amino acids. CDR3 DNA sequence: TGTGCCAGCGGGTACGCCAAAAACATTCAGTACTTC. Translated: CASGYAKNIQYF. Full variable domain (remainder filled in from reference TRBV2 and TRBJ2-4): EPEVTQTPSHQVTQMGQEVILRCVPISNHLYFYWYRQILGQKVEFLVSFYNNEISEKSEIFDDQFSVERPDGSNFTLKIRSTKLEDSAMYFCASGYAKNIQYFGAGTRLSVL.

This chain uses TRBV6-2 or TRBV6-3 with TRBJ2-7; D is perhaps TRBD1 (6 bases). The V end was cut by 5 bases, the J end by 7 bases, with 21 bases between. The CDR3 contains 15 residues. Germline CDR1 and CDR2: MNHEY and SVGEGT. The CDR3 coding sequence is TGTGCCAGCAGTCCTCGGACAGAGGGGGTGTTGGAGCAGTACGTC. Residues: CASSPRTEGVLEQYV.

This clonotype was observed a few times. This sequence joins TRBV10-3 and TRBJ1-4; D gene uncertain. Germline V CDR1 and CDR2: ENHRY, SYGVKD. Deletions cut 8 bases from V and 5 bases from J, with 18 bases between. The CDR3 is 15 amino acids. The CDR3 bases are TGTGCCATCTCCCAAAGCGCCTTTGTCAATGAAAAACTGTTTTTT. Its protein product is CAISQSAFVNEKLFF.